The 8 T cell receptor beta chains below all came from one sample that was sequenced in a study of neurological immune-mediated disorders (dated by TCRdb to between 2019 and 2020). The time point label for this specimen denotes: longitudinal time-point 2. The receptor library was made with 5' RACE. The instrument given in TCRdb is Illumina HiSeq 2500. In-frame beta chains were kept once TCRdb had trimmed the public reads at Q25 with fastp and called clones with MiXCR. Rows are combined by CDR3 protein, so each entry shows the most common genes and DNA. For this sample there are tens of thousands of distinct CDR3 sequences; roughly 9.7% appear just once. The ten top clones hold under 15% of the sample. The specimen was PBMCs. The receptors shown here come from a man younger than 45 in good health.

This clonotype showed up just a few times. The V gene is TRBV6-4, the J gene TRBJ1-1; TRBD1 might be the D (6 bases). CDR3 length: 14 residues. With 3 bases removed from V and 4 bases from J, the gap between germline ends came to 12 bases. CDR1 is MRHNA, CDR2 SNTAGT, per germline. The CDR3, as DNA: TGTGCCAGCAGTGAGAGGGGACAAAGCACTGAAGCTTTCTTT. Translating it yields CASSERGQSTEAFF.

This clonotype was seen many times. V usage is TRBV18 and J usage is TRBJ1-1; D call uncertain. The CDR3 contains 13 residues. The V end lost 6 bases, the J end lost 1 base, and 9 bases lay between the germline ends. Germline CDR1 reads KGHSH; CDR2 reads LQKENI. The CDR3 nucleotides read TGTGCCAGCTCGGCGGAGGGGAACACTGAAGCTTTCTTT. This sequence encodes CASSAEGNTEAFF.

This clonotype was counted at least ten times. The rearrangement uses TRBV5-5 and TRBJ1-2; 9 bases are shared with TRBD1. The ends lost 6 bases at V and 5 bases at J; junction bases unmatched: 11. Per germline, CDR1 SGHKS and CDR2 YYEKEE (reference sequence). There are 15 residues in the CDR3. This chain's CDR3 is CASNGQGYGGYGYTF. CDR3 bases: TGTGCCAGCAACGGACAGGGGTATGGAGGATATGGCTACACCTTC. The full variable domain, its missing parts supplied by reference TRBV5-5 and TRBJ1-2, is DAGVTQSPTHLIKTRGQQVTLRCSPISGHKSVSWYQQVLGQGPQFIFQYYEKEERGRGNFPDRFSARQFPNYSSELNVNALLLGDSALYLCASNGQGYGGYGYTFGSGTRLTVV.

This clonotype was picked up many times. The V and J genes are TRBV6-1 and TRBJ1-5, with 7 bases matching TRBD1. Germline-derived CDR1 and CDR2 are MNHNS and SASEGT. The CDR3 is made up of 15 amino acids. J lost 6 bases, V lost 7 bases, and 12 bases had no gene match. CDR3 protein: CASKSPGQVAQPQHF. Here the CDR3 DNA reads TGTGCCAGCAAATCCCCCGGACAGGTGGCTCAGCCCCAGCATTTT.

This clonotype appeared many times. CDR3 sequence reads: CASSPRQGALRETQYF. CDR3 sequence (DNA): TGTGCCAGCAGTCCACGACAGGGGGCGCTTCGGGAGACCCAGTACTTC. The rearrangement joins TRBV27 to TRBJ2-5; 10 bases match TRBD1. The CDR3 loop spans 16 amino acids. Germline assignment: CDR1 MNHEY and CDR2 SMNVEV (reference sequence). Trimming at V came to 5 bases and at J to 5 bases, leaving 11 bases not matched to a gene.

The table lists this clonotype with many counts. The rearrangement links TRBV25-1 to TRBJ2-5; D gene uncertain. Germline V gene sequence: CDR1 MGHDK, CDR2 SYGVNS. V lost 1 base, J lost 5 bases, and 8 bases lay in between. This CDR3 is built from 13 residues. The DNA of the CDR3 is TGTGCCAGCAGTGAATTTGGTGGTGAGACCCAGTACTTC. Translated, it gives CASSEFGGETQYF.

The gene calls are TRBV7-6 and TRBJ1-5; tentatively, D is TRBD1 (5 bases). Per germline, CDR1 SGHVS and CDR2 FNYEAQ. V shed 0 bases and J shed 6 bases, with 12 bases lying between them. The CDR3 length is 15 residues. The CDR3 loop is CASSLAVGDGQPQHF. The CDR3 DNA sequence: TGTGCCAGCAGCTTAGCGGTCGGGGACGGTCAGCCCCAGCATTTT.

This clonotype has at least ten counts. The chain employs TRBV5-5 and TRBJ1-1; no firm D call. The V end lost 4 bases, the J end lost 1 base, and 11 bases lay between the germline ends. The CDR3 has 14 residues. Germline CDR1 reads SGHKS; CDR2 reads YYEKEE (reference sequence). CDR3 sequence reads: CASSVVMRNTEAFF. CDR3 sequence (DNA): TGTGCCAGCAGCGTCGTAATGAGGAACACTGAAGCTTTCTTT.